The 12 T cell receptor beta chains listed next were all sequenced from one sample in a study of blood T cell repertoires in COVID-19. Using immunoSEQ multiplex PCR, the repertoire was profiled, and TCRdb retains in-frame clones only, with some absent. Among about 100,000 clones listed, about 90% were seen once. The source material was peripheral blood. All receptors come from a man aged 25-45 years in a cohort sampled during active COVID-19.

The chain links TRBV5-1 to TRBJ2-7; TRBD1 agrees at 12 bases. This CDR3 spans 14 amino acids. Germline trimming cut 3 bases from V and 6 bases from J; bases unmatched to any gene: 4. Germline values: CDR1 SGHRS, CDR2 YFSETQ. The CDR3 DNA reads TGCGCCAGCAGCTACCGGGACAGGGGGCTCGAGCAGTACTTC. The encoded protein is CASSYRDRGLEQYF.

This clone was observed once. V and J are TRBV2 and TRBJ2-2; D remains unclear. Germline V lookup: CDR1 SNHLY, CDR2 FYNNEI. This CDR3 is 15 amino acids long. V gave up 8 bases and J gave up 0 bases, with 13 bases separating them. CDR3 region: CASGRSSANTGELFF. In DNA, the CDR3 is TGTGCCAGCGGGCGAAGTTCGGCGAACACCGGGGAGCTGTTTTTT. The variable domain in full, with the rest retrieved from reference TRBV2 and TRBJ2-2, is EPEVTQTPSHQVTQMGQEVILRCVPISNHLYFYWYRQILGQKVEFLVSFYNNEISEKSEIFDDQFSVERPDGSNFTLKIRSTKLEDSAMYFCASGRSSANTGELFFGEGSRLTVL.

The V and J genes are TRBV6-5 and TRBJ1-6; D possibly corresponds to TRBD1 (5 bases). The germline V gene has CDR1 MNHEY and CDR2 SVGAGI. The CDR3 is made up of 15 amino acids. V was shortened by 6 bases and J by 5 bases, with 14 bases between the two germline ends. The CDR3 region is CASRAAEGDNSPLHF. The CDR3 bases are TGTGCCAGCAGGGCGGCTGAAGGGGATAATTCACCCCTCCACTTT.

The chain combines TRBV3-1 (or the pseudogene TRBV3-2) with TRBJ2-3; a possible D gene is TRBD2 (5 bases). This CDR3 spans 14 amino acids. Germline V lookup: CDR1 LGHDT, CDR2 YNNKEL (reference sequence). V lost 6 bases to trimming and J lost 6 bases, with 16 bases between them. CDR3 nucleotide sequence: TGTGCCAGCAGGGTTGGGAGCTGGATGGATACGCAGTATTTT. Translated: CASRVGSWMDTQYF.

This clone was recorded a few times. The chain joins TRBV19 to TRBJ2-1; TRBD2 matches 7 bases. This CDR3 is 11 amino acids long. After removal of 9 bases from V and 10 bases from J, the junction contained 6 bases not matched to a gene. CDR1 is LNHDA and CDR2 is SQIVND in the germline V gene (reference sequence). This CDR3 reads CASHMGGEQFF. DNA for the CDR3: TGTGCCAGCCATATGGGGGGGGAGCAGTTCTTC.

This chain connects TRBV5-1 to TRBJ1-4; D is ambiguous. The CDR3 totals 16 residues. Looked up from germline, CDR1 is SGHRS and CDR2 is YFSETQ. Trimming pared 2 bases from V and 5 bases from J, leaving 16 bases between. Here the CDR3 DNA reads TGCGCCAGCAGCTTCGGGCGCCCGGGGAACAATGAAAAACTGTTTTTT. Amino acids: CASSFGRPGNNEKLFF.

V is TRBV5-6 and J is TRBJ2-7; weak D call: TRBD1 (6 bases). Trimming removed 0 bases from V and 2 bases from J, with 18 bases in between. CDR1 and CDR2 from the germline V gene are SGHDT and YYEEEE. CDR3 length: 17 amino acids. The DNA for the CDR3 is TGTGCCAGCAGCTTGGAAGGAGGCAGGGGAAAGACCTACGAGCAGTACTTC. It yields the protein CASSLEGGRGKTYEQYF.

This clone is a singleton in its sample. The V call is TRBV7-2, the J call TRBJ2-5, with unresolved D. V was pared by 2 bases and J by 2 bases, with 9 bases between. CDR3 length: 14 amino acids. The germline gives CDR1 SGHTA, CDR2 FQGNSA. The CDR3 loop is CASSLMAVQETQYF. The CDR3 DNA reads as TGTGCCAGCAGCTTAATGGCAGTTCAAGAGACCCAGTACTTC.

The J gene is TRBJ2-5, the V gene TRBV9; TRBD2 matches 11 bases. V lost 2 bases, J lost 5 bases, and 11 bases stayed unmatched. Per the germline V gene, CDR1 is SGDLS and CDR2 is YYNGEE. This CDR3 contains 17 residues. CDR3 region: CASSVTSGGTLGETQYF. The CDR3 nucleotides are TGTGCCAGCAGCGTTACTAGCGGGGGCACCCTTGGGGAGACCCAGTACTTC.

This clone is a singleton in its sample. The chain joins TRBV7-9 to TRBJ1-1, with D possibly being TRBD1 (6 bases). V lost 2 bases and J lost 7, with 11 bases in between. The CDR3 has 13 residues. Germline-derived CDR1 and CDR2 are SEHNR and FQNEAQ (reference sequence). CDR3 region: CASSLQGPREAFF. The CDR3 DNA sequence: TGTGCCAGCAGCTTACAGGGGCCCCGTGAAGCTTTCTTT.

The J gene is TRBJ1-1, the V gene TRBV27, with D possibly being TRBD1 (6 bases). Germline lookup yields CDR1 MNHEY and CDR2 SMNVEV (reference sequence). The length of the CDR3 is 14 residues. Trimming removed 6 bases from V and 0 bases from J, with 11 bases in between. CDR3: CASRMDSVNTEAFF. The DNA for the CDR3 is TGTGCCAGCAGAATGGACAGCGTGAACACTGAAGCTTTCTTT.

V is TRBV7-8 and J is TRBJ2-5, with a weak D call TRBD1 (6 bases). Germline V gene lookup returns CDR1 SGHVS and CDR2 FQNEAQ. The length of the CDR3 is 16 residues. Here the CDR3 reads CAGTQGRDPYQETQYF. Written as DNA, the CDR3 is TGTGCGGGGACACAGGGTAGAGATCCGTACCAAGAGACCCAGTACTTC.